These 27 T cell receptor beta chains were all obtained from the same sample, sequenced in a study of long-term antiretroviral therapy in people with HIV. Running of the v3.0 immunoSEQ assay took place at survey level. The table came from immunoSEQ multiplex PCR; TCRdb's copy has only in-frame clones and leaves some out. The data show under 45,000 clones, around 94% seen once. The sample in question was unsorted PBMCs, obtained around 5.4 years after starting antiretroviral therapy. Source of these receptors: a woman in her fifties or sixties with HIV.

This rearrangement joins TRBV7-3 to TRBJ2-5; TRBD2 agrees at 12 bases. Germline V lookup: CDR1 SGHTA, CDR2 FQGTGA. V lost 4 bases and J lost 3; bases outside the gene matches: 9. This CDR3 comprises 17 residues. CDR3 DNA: TGTGCCAGCAGCTCAGGGACTAGCGGGCCGTACGAAGAGACCCAGTACTTC. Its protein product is CASSSGTSGPYEETQYF.

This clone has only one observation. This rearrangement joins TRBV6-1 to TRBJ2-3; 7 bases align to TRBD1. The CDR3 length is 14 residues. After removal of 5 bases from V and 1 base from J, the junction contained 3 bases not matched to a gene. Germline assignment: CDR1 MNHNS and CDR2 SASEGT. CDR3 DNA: TGTGCCAGCAGTCCCGGGACAGGCACAGATACGCAGTATTTT. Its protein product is CASSPGTGTDTQYF.

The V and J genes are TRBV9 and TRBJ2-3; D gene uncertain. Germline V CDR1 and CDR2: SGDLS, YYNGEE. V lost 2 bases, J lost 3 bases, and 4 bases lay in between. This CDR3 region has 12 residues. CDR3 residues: CASSVQTDTQYF. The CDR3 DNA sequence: TGTGCCAGCAGCGTGCAGACAGATACGCAGTATTTT. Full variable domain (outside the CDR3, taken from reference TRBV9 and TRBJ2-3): DSGVTQTPKHLITATGQRVTLRCSPRSGDLSVYWYQQSLDQGLQFLIQYYNGEERAKGNILERFSAQQFPDLHSELNLSSLELGDSALYFCASSVQTDTQYFGPGTRLTVL.

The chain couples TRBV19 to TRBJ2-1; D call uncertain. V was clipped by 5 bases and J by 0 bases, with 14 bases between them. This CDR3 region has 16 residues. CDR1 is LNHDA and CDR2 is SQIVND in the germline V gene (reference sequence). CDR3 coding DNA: TGTGCCAGTAGTCCTCTAGACGGTAGCTCCTACAATGAGCAGTTCTTC. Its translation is CASSPLDGSSYNEQFF.

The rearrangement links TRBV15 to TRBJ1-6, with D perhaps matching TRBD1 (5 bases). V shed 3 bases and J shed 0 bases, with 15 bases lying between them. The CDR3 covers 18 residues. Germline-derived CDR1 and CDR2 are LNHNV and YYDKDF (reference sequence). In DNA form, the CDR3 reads TGTGCCACCAGCAGCCAGGGTGGGGTTAGCTCCTATAATTCACCCCTCCACTTT. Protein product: CATSSQGGVSSYNSPLHF.

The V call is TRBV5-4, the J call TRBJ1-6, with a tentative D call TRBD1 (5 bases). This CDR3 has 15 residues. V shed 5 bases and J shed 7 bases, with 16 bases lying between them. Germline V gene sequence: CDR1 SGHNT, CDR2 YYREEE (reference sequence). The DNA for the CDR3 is TGTGCCAGCAGTTCTCTTCAGGGAGGAAATTCACCCCTCCACTTT. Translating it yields CASSSLQGGNSPLHF.

CDR3 sequence reads: CASSQQGWADTQYF. The DNA for the CDR3 is TGCGCCAGCAGCCAACAGGGCTGGGCAGATACGCAGTATTTT. The V gene is TRBV4-1, the J gene TRBJ2-3; the D gene is possibly TRBD1 (5 bases). In germline, CDR1 is MGHRA, CDR2 YSYEKL. V was pared by 2 bases and J by 4 bases, with 10 bases between. This CDR3 region has 14 residues.

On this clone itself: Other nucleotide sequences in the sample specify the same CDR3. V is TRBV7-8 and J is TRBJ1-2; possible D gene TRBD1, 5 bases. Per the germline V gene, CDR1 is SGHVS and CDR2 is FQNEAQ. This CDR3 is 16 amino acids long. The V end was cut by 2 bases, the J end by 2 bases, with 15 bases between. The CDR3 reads CASSLHGQGGNYGYTF. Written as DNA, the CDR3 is TGTGCCAGCAGCTTACACGGGCAGGGAGGGAACTATGGCTACACCTTC.

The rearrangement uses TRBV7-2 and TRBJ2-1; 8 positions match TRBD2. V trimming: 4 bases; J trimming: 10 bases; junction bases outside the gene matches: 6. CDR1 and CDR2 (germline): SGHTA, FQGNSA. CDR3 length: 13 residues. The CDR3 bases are TGTGCCAGCAGCTCGGTTAGCGGGAACGAGCAGTTCTTC. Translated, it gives CASSSVSGNEQFF.

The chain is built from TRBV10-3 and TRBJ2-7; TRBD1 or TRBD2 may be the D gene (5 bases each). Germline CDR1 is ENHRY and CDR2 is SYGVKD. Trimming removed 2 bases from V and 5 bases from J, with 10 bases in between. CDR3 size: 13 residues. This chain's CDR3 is CAISERGADEQYF. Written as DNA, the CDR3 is TGTGCCATCAGTGAGCGGGGCGCGGACGAGCAGTACTTC.

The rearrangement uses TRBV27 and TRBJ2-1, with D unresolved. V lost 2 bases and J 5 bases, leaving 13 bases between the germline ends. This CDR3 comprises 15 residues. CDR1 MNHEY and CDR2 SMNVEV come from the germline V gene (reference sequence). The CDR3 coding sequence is TGTGCCAGCAGTTTAGTCACCCAACGAGACAATGAGCAGTTCTTC. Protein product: CASSLVTQRDNEQFF.

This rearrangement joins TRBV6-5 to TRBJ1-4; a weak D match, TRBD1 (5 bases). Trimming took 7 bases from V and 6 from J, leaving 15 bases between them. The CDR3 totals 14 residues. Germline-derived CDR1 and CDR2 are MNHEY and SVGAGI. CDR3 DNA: TGTGCCAGCAAGTCTGGGCAGGGTGATGAAAAACTGTTTTTT. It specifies CASKSGQGDEKLFF.

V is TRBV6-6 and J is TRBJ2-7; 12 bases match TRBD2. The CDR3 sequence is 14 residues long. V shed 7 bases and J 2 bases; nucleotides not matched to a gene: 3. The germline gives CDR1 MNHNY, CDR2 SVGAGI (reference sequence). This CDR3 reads CASTASGGAYEQYF. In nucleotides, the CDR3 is TGTGCCAGCACCGCTAGCGGGGGGGCCTACGAGCAGTACTTC.

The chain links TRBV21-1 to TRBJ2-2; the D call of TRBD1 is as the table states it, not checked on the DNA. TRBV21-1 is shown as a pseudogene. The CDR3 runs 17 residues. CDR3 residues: CASSIFVRDRVAGELFF. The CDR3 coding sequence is TGTGCCAGCAGTATTTTCGTCCGGGACAGGGTCGCCGGGGAGCTGTTTTTT.

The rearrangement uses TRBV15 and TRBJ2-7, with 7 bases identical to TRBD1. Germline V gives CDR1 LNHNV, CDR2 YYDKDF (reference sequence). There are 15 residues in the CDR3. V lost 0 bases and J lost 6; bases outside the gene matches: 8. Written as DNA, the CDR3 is TGTGCCACCAGCAGAGAAACACAGGGGCTGGGCGAGCAGTACTTC. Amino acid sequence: CATSRETQGLGEQYF.

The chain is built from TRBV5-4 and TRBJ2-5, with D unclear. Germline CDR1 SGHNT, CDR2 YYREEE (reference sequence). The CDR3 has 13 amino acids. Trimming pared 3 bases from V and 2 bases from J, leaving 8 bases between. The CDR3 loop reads CASSSIGQETQYF. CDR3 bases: TGTGCCAGCAGCTCAATTGGGCAAGAGACCCAGTACTTC.

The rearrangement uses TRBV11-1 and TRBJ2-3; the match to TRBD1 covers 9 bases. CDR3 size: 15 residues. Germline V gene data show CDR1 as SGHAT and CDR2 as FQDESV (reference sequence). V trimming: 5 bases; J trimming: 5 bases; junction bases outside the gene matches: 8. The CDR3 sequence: CASSTVTGGGDTQYF. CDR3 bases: TGTGCCAGCAGCACCGTGACAGGGGGGGGAGATACGCAGTATTTT.

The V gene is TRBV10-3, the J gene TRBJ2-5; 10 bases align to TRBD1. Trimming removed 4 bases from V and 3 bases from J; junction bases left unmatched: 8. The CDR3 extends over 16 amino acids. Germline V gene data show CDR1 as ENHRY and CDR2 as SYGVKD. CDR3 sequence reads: CAISGTGQGKEETQYF. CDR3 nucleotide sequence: TGTGCCATCAGTGGAACGGGACAGGGGAAGGAAGAGACCCAGTACTTC.

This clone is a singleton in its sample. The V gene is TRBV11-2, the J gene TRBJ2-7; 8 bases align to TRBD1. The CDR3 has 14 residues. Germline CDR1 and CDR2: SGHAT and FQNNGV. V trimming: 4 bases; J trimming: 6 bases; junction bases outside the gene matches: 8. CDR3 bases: TGTGCCAGCAGCTCCCGTACTACAGGGGGCGAGCAGTACTTC. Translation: CASSSRTTGGEQYF. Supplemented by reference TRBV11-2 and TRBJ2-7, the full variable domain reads EAGVAQSPRYKIIEKRQSVAFWCNPISGHATLYWYQQILGQGPKLLIQFQNNGVVDDSQLPKDRFSAERLKGVDSTLKIQPAKLEDSAVYLCASSSRTTGGEQYFGPGTRLTVT.

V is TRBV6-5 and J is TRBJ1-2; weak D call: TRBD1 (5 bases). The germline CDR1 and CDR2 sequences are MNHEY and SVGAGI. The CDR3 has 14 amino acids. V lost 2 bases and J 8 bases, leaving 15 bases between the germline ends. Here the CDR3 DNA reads TGTGCCAGCAGTTACGGGTCCGCCAGGGACGGCTACACCTTC. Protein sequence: CASSYGSARDGYTF.

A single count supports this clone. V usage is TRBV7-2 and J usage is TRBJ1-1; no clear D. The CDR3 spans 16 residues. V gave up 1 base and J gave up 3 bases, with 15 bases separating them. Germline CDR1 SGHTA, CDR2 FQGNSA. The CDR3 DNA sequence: TGTGCCAGCAGCTTAGGAGGGTTTGGGAGGTACACTGAAGCTTTCTTT. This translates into CASSLGGFGRYTEAFF.

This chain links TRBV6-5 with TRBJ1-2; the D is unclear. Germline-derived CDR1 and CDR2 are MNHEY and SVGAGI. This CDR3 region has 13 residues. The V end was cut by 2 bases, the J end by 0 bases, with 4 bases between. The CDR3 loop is CASSYRTNYGYTF. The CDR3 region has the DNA TGTGCCAGCAGTTACCGGACTAACTATGGCTACACCTTC.

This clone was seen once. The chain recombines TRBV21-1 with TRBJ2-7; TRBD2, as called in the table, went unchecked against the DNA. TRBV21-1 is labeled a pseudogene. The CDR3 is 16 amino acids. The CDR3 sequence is CASSKAVRALSYEQYF. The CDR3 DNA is TGTGCCAGCAGCAAAGCTGTGAGAGCACTCTCCTACGAGCAGTACTTC.

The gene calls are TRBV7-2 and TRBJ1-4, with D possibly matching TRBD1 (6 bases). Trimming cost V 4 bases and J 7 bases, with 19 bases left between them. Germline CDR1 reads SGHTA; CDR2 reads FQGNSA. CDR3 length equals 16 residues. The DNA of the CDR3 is TGTGCCAGCAGCTACTTGAGACAGGCTTCGCGTGAAAAACTGTTTTTT. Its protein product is CASSYLRQASREKLFF. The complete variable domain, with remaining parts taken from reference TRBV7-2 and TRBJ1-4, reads GAGVSQSPSNKVTEKGKDVELRCDPISGHTALYWYRQSLGQGLEFLIYFQGNSAPDKSGLPSDRFSAERTGGSVSTLTIQRTQQEDSAVYLCASSYLRQASREKLFFGSGTQLSVL.

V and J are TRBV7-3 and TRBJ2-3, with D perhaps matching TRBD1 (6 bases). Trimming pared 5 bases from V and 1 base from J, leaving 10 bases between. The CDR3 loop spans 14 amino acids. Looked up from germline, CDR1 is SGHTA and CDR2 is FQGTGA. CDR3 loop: CASSPGQRTDTQYF. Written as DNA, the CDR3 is TGTGCCAGCAGCCCCGGACAGCGCACAGATACGCAGTATTTT.

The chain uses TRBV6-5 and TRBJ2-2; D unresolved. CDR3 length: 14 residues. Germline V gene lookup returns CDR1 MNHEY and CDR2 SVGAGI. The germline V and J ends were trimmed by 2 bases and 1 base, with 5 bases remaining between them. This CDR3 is CASSYTRNTGELFF. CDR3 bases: TGTGCCAGCAGTTACACTCGGAACACCGGGGAGCTGTTTTTT.

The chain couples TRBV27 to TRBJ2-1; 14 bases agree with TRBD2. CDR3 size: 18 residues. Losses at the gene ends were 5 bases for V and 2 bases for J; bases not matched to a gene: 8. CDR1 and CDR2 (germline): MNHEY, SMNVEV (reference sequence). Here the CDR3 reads CASSPRTSGGTTYNEQFF. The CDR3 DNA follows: TGTGCCAGCAGTCCGCGGACTAGCGGGGGGACGACCTACAATGAGCAGTTCTTC.